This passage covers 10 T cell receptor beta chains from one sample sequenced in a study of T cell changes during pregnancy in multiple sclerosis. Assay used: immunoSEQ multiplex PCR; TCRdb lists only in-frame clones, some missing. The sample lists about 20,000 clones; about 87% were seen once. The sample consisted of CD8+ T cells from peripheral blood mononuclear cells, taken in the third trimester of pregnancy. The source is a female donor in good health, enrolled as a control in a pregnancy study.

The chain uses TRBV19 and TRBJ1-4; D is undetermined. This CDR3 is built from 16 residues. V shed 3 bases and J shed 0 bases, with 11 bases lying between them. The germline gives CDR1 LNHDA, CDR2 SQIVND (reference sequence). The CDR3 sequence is CASSIASFATNEKLFF. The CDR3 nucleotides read TGTGCCAGTAGTATTGCCAGTTTTGCAACTAATGAAAAACTGTTTTTT.

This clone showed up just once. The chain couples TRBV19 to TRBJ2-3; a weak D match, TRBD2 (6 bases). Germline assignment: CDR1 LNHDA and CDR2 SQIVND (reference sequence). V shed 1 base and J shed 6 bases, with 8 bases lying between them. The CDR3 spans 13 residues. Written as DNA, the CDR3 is TGTGCCAGTAGTATAGTTGCGGGGGATACGCAGTATTTT. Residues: CASSIVAGDTQYF.

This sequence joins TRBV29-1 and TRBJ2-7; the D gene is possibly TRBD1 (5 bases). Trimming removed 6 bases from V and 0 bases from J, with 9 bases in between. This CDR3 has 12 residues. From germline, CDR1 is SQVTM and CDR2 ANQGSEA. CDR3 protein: CSVQDSSYEQYF. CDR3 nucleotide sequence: TGCAGCGTCCAAGACAGCTCCTACGAGCAGTACTTC.

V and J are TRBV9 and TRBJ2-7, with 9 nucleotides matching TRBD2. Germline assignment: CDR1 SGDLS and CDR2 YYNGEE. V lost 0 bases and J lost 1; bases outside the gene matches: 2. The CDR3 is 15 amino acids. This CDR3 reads CASSVASGVSYEQYF. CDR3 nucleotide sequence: TGTGCCAGCAGCGTAGCTAGCGGGGTTTCCTACGAGCAGTACTTC.

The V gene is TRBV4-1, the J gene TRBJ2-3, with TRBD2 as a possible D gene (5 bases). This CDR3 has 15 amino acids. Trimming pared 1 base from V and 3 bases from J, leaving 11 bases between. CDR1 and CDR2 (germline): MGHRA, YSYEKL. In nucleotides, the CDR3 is TGCGCCAGCAGCCAAGTGGGAGTGGGGACAGATACGCAGTATTTT. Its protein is CASSQVGVGTDTQYF.

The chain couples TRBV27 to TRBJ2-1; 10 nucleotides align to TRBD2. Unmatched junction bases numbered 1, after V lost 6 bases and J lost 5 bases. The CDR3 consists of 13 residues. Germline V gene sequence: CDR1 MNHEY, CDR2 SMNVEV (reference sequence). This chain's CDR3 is CASSLAGDNEQFF. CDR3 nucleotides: TGTGCCAGCAGCCTAGCGGGGGACAATGAGCAGTTCTTC.

The CDR3 protein is CASSQGRDGGNEQFF. The CDR3 DNA is TGTGCCAGCAGCCAAGGGCGGGACGGCGGCAATGAGCAGTTCTTC. The chain recombines TRBV4-2 with TRBJ2-1; perhaps TRBD2 as D (6 bases). The CDR3 totals 15 residues. The V end lost 1 base, the J end lost 6 bases, and 13 bases lay between the germline ends. Germline V gene lookup returns CDR1 LGHNA and CDR2 YNFKEQ.

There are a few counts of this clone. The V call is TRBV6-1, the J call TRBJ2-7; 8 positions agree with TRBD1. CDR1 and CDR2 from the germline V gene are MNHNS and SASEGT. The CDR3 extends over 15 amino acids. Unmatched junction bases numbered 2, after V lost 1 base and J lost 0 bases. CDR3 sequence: CASSEGTGSSYEQYF. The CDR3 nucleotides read TGTGCCAGCAGTGAAGGGACAGGGAGCTCCTACGAGCAGTACTTC.

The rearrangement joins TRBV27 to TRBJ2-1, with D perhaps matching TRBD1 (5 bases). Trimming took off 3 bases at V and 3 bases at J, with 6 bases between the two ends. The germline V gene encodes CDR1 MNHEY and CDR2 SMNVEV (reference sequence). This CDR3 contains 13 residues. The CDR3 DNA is TGTGCCAGCAGTTTGCAGGGCTACAATGAGCAGTTCTTC. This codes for CASSLQGYNEQFF.

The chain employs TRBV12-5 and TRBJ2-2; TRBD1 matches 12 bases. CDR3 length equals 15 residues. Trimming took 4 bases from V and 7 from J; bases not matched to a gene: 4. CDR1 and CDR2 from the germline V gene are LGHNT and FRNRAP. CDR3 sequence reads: CASGSGTGGFGELFF. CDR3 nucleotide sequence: TGTGCTAGTGGTTCCGGGACAGGGGGCTTCGGGGAGCTGTTTTTT.